This T cell receptor beta chain was obtained from a study of beta chain features in type 1 diabetes. Background on the study: Cells sorted and examined across all samples totaled 90 million to 120 million. Broader study findings: Although PCR might favor shorter templates, it would do so equally in patients and controls.

CD4+ naive, central memory, regulatory and stem cell-like memory subsets were isolated by sorting on CD45RO/CCR7/CD25/CD127/CD95/CD27. This clone was detected a few times. Its antigen is not known. Sequenced material consisted of expressed TCRB transcripts (all of the isolated RNA was reverse transcribed). The assay was immunoSEQ multiplex PCR, and TCRdb's table has in-frame clones only and misses some. The table includes under 450,000 clones, approximately 16% detected once. The CDR3 length is 14 residues. The ends lost 7 bases at V and 8 bases at J; junction bases unmatched: 11. The germline V gene has CDR1 MNHEY and CDR2 SVGAGI.

The gene calls are TRBV6-5 and TRBJ2-1; 7 nucleotides line up with TRBD2. Sequencing was carried out using naive CD4+ T cells from blood. The clonotype comes from a woman under 30 in good health. CDR3 DNA sequence: TGTGCCAGCACCCCGGGGGGATCAAAGTATGAGCAGTTCTTC. Translating gives CASTPGGSKYEQFF.